This T cell receptor (beta chain) was observed in a study of neoadjuvant anti-PD-1 for oral cavity cancer. Whole-study results and caveats: Non-responders to neoadjuvant nivolumab had significantly more clonal PBMC T cells than responders.

A note on this clone: The target antigen is unknown.

The patients had HPV-negative, locally advanced oral cavity squamous cell carcinoma. Assay used: immunoSEQ multiplex PCR; TCRdb lists only in-frame clones, some missing. The sample contains around 34,000 clones, about 87% of which appear only once. In germline, CDR1 is SGHVS, CDR2 FQNEAQ. Trimming removed 5 bases from V and 0 bases from J; junction bases left unmatched: 8. This CDR3 has 17 amino acids. The chain combines TRBV7-8 with TRBJ2-3; 10 nucleotides match TRBD1. The receptor was derived from a person aged 35-79 years with oral cavity squamous cell carcinoma. Sequenced here: PBMCs, sampled before nivolumab (anti-PD-1) treatment. The CDR3 loop reads CASSPKRTGGSTDTQYF. CDR3 nucleotides: TGTGCCAGCAGCCCGAAGCGGACAGGGGGGAGCACAGATACGCAGTATTTT. Full variable domain (missing parts from reference TRBV7-8 and TRBJ2-3): GAGVSQSPRYKVAKRGQDVALRCDPISGHVSLFWYQQALGQGPEFLTYFQNEAQLDKSGLPSDRFFAERPEGSVSTLKIQRTQQEDSAVYLCASSPKRTGGSTDTQYFGPGTRLTVL.